This TCR beta chain was captured by sequencing in a study of cytomegalovirus exposure and HLA in healthy donors. Points from the study as a whole: A list of roughly 180 TCR beta chains associated with cytomegalovirus was given. V- and J-gene trimming in TCR beta was tied to a missense DCLRE1C variant by an analysis performed later. TCR beta sequences reportedly predicted most subjects' HLA-A and HLA-B alleles accurately.

Primers for the PCR totalled 60 Vbeta and 13 Jbeta. Generated by immunoSEQ multiplex PCR, the TCRdb table keeps only in-frame clones and is missing some. The sample shows about 200,000 clones, more than 75% of them seen only once. For this clone: What it binds is not known.

Looked up from germline, CDR1 is LGHNA and CDR2 is YNFKEQ. There are 17 residues in the CDR3. V lost 4 bases and J 0 bases, leaving 16 bases between the germline ends. All the people who gave samples were healthy bone marrow donors. This rearrangement joins TRBV4-2 to TRBJ2-1; TRBD2 might be the D (5 bases). The source of this sequence is a male donor in good health and CMV-seropositive. Sequenced input: PBMCs. CDR3 in amino acids: CASSPEATTGSYNEQFF. The CDR3 nucleotides read TGTGCCAGCAGCCCGGAAGCGACTACTGGCTCCTACAATGAGCAGTTCTTC.